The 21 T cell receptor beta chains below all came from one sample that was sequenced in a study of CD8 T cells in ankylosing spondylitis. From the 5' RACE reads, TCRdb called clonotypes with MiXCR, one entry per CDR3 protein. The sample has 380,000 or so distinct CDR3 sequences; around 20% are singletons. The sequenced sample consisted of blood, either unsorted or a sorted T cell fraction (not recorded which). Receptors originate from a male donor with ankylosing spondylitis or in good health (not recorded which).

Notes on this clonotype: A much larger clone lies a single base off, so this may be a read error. The DNA for the CDR3 is TGTGCCAGCGAAGGGGATACGCAGTATTTT. Its protein product is CASEGDTQYF. The chain uses TRBV28 and TRBJ2-3; D unresolved. Trimming stripped 8 bases from V and 6 bases from J, with 6 bases between. Germline loops: CDR1 MDHEN, CDR2 SYDVKM. The CDR3 consists of 10 residues.

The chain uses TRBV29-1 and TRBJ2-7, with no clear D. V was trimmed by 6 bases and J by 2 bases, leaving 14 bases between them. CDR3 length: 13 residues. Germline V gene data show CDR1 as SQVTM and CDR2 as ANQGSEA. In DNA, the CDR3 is TGCAGCGTACGGACCGAAATACCCTACGAGCAGTACTTC. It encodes CSVRTEIPYEQYF.

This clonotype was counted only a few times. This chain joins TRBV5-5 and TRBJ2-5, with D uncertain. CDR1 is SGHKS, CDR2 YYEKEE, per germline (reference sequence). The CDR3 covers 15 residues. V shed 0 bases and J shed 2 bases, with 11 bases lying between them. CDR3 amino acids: CASSLAWAAQETQYF. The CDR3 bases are TGTGCCAGCAGCTTGGCCTGGGCAGCACAAGAGACCCAGTACTTC.

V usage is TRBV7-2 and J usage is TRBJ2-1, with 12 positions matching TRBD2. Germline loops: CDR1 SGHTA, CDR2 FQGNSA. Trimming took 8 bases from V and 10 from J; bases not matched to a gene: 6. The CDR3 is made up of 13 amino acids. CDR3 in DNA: TGTGCCAGCCGCACTAGCGGGGGGAGAGAGCAGTTCTTC. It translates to CASRTSGGREQFF.

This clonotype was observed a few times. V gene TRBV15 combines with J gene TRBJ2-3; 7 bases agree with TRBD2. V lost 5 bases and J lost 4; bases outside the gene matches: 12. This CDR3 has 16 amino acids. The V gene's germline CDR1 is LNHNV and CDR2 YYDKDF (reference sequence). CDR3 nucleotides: TGTGCCACCAGCCTGGGGCCAGCGGGGAAAGCAGATACGCAGTATTTT. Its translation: CATSLGPAGKADTQYF.

The CDR3 loop reads CASSQQGSASTSTDTQYF. CDR3 in DNA: TGCGCCAGCAGCCAACAGGGGTCGGCCTCCACTAGCACAGATACGCAGTATTTT. J is TRBJ2-3 and V is TRBV4-1, with a tentative D call TRBD1 (6 bases). This CDR3 has 18 amino acids. The V and J ends lost 2 bases and 0 bases respectively, with 18 bases between them. Germline CDR1 is MGHRA and CDR2 is YSYEKL.

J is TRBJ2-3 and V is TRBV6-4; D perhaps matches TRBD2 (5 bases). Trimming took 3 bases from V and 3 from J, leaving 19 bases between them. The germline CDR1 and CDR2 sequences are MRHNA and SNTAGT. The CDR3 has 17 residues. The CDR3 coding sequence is TGTGCCAGCAGTGATTCGCAGGCCAGTAGCGCTACAGATACGCAGTATTTT. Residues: CASSDSQASSATDTQYF.

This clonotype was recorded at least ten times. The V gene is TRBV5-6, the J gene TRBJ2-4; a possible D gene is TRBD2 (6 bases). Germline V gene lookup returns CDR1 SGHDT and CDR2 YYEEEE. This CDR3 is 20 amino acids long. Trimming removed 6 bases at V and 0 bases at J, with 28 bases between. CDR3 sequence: CASIQSSSGGNQLAKNIQYF. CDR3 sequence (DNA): TGTGCCAGCATCCAATCCTCATCCGGAGGGAACCAACTAGCCAAAAACATTCAGTACTTC.

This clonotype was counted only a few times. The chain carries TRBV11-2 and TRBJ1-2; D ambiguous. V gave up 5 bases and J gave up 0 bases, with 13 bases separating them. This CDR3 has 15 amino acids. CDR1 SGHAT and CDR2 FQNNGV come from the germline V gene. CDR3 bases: TGTGCCAGCAGCCCAGAGGCCGGGACTAACTATGGCTACACCTTC. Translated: CASSPEAGTNYGYTF. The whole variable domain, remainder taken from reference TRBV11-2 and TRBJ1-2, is EAGVAQSPRYKIIEKRQSVAFWCNPISGHATLYWYQQILGQGPKLLIQFQNNGVVDDSQLPKDRFSAERLKGVDSTLKIQPAKLEDSAVYLCASSPEAGTNYGYTFGSGTRLTVV.

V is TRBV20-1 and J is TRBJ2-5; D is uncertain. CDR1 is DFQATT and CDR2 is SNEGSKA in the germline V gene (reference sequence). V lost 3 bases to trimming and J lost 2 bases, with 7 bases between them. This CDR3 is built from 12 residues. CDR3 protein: CSASGQQETQYF. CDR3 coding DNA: TGCAGTGCTAGTGGGCAGCAAGAGACCCAGTACTTC.

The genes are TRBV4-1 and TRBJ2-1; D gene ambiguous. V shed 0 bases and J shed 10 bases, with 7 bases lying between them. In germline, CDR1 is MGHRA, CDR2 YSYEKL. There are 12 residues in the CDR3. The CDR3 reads CASSQDLVEQFF. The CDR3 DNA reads TGCGCCAGCAGCCAAGATCTGGTCGAGCAGTTCTTC.

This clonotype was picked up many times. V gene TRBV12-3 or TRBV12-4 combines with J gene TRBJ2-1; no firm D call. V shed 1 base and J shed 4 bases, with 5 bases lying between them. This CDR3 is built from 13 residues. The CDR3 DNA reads TGTGCCAGCAGTTTAGGGGGTTACAATGAGCAGTTCTTC. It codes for CASSLGGYNEQFF.

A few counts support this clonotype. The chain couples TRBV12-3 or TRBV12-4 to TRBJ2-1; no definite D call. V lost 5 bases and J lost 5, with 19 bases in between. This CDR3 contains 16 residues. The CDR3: CASSPNSAEPDNEQFF. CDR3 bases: TGTGCCAGCAGTCCAAACTCCGCCGAACCCGACAATGAGCAGTTCTTC.

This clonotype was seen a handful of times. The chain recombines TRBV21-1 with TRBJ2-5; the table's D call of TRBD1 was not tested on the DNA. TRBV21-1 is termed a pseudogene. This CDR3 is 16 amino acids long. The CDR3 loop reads CASSKALSGGWETQYF. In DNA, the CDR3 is TGTGCCAGCAGCAAAGCGCTTAGCGGGGGCTGGGAGACCCAGTACTTC.

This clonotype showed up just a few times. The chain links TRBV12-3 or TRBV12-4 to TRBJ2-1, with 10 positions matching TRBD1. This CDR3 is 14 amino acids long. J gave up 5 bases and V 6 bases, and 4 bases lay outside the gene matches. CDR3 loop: CASRDDRGHNEQFF. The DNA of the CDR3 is TGTGCCAGCAGGGATGACAGGGGGCACAATGAGCAGTTCTTC.

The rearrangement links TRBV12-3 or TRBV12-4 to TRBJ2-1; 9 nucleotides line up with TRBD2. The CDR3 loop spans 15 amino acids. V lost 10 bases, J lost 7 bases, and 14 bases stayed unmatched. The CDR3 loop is CANTQGGGAVNEQFF. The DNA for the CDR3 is TGTGCCAACACCCAGGGCGGGGGGGCTGTGAATGAGCAGTTCTTC.

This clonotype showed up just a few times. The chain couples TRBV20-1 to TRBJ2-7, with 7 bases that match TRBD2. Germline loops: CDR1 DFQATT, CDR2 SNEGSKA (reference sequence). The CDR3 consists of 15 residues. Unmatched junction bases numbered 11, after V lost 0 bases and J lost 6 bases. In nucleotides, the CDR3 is TGCAGTGCTAGAGACTTTAGGACTAGGCTCTCCGAGCAGTACTTC. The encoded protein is CSARDFRTRLSEQYF.

The CDR3 sequence is CAWSTAGNTDTQYF. CDR3 nucleotide sequence: TGTGCCTGGAGTACGGCGGGGAACACAGATACGCAGTATTTT. The rearrangement joins TRBV30 to TRBJ2-3; D is perhaps TRBD2 (6 bases). The CDR3 length is 14 residues. CDR1 and CDR2 (germline): GTSNPN, SVGIG (reference sequence). Trimming left V 2 bases short and J 2 bases short, with 11 bases between.

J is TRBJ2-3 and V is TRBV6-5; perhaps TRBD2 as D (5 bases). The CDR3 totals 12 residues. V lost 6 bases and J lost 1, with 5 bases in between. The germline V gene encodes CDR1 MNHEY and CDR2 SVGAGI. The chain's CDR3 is CASRAGTDTQYF. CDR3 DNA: TGTGCCAGCAGAGCGGGCACAGATACGCAGTATTTT.

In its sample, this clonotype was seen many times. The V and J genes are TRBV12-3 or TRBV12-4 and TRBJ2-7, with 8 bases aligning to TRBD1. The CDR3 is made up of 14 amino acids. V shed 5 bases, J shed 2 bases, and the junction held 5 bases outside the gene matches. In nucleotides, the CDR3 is TGTGCCAGCAGTCTCTGGGACAGGCCCTACGAGCAGTACTTC. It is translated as CASSLWDRPYEQYF.

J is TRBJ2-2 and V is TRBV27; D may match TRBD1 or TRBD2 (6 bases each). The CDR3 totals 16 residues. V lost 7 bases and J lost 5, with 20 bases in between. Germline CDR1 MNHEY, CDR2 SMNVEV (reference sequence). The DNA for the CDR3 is TGTGCCAGCACGAACCTCTTGTCGGGGGCAACCGGGGAGCTGTTTTTT. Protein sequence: CASTNLLSGATGELFF.